These 14 T cell receptor beta chains share one sample of origin, sequenced in a study of T cells in Graves' hyperthyroidism and ophthalmopathy. RNA transcripts gave rise to amplified TCR beta CDR3 regions. First-round RT-PCR targeting the TCR CDR3 was performed with the HTBI primer set. TCRdb used MiXCR to reprocess the multiplex PCR reads, holding one entry per CDR3 protein. The sample yields roughly 510,000 distinct CDR3 sequences, less than 25% seen once. Input material: blood. These receptors originate from a man aged 18 to 30 with Graves' hyperthyroidism.

This clonotype was seen ten or more times. The chain recombines TRBV12-3 or TRBV12-4 with TRBJ2-5; D perhaps matches TRBD1 (6 bases). V lost 6 bases to trimming and J lost 5 bases, with 13 bases between them. The CDR3 spans 13 residues. DNA for the CDR3: TGTGCCAGCAGAGACCCTAGGGGGGAGACCCAGTACTTC. It codes for CASRDPRGETQYF.

This clonotype was counted ten times or more. This chain links TRBV19 with TRBJ1-1; a possible D gene is TRBD1 (6 bases). Trimming removed 2 bases at V and 0 bases at J, with 13 bases between. The germline V gene has CDR1 LNHDA and CDR2 SQIVND (reference sequence). This CDR3 has 16 residues. This CDR3 reads CASSIWGGRMNTEAFF. CDR3 DNA: TGTGCCAGTAGTATATGGGGGGGCCGGATGAACACTGAAGCTTTCTTT.

This clonotype has ten or more counts. This sequence joins TRBV5-1 and TRBJ2-2; a weak D match, TRBD2 (5 bases). V gave up 7 bases and J gave up 2 bases, with 18 bases separating them. Germline CDR1 reads SGHRS; CDR2 reads YFSETQ. The CDR3 covers 16 residues. The DNA of the CDR3 is TGCGCCAGCCCAGGAGGAGGATACCCAAACACCGGGGAGCTGTTTTTT. It specifies CASPGGGYPNTGELFF.

The chain combines TRBV20-1 with TRBJ1-1; the D gene is possibly TRBD1 (5 bases). CDR3 length: 13 amino acids. CDR1 and CDR2 (germline): DFQATT, SNEGSKA (reference sequence). The ends were cut back, 6 bases at V and 5 bases at J, with 16 bases in the middle. CDR3 sequence reads: CSAPAEGQTEAFF. CDR3 sequence (DNA): TGCAGTGCCCCAGCGGAGGGGCAGACTGAAGCTTTCTTT.

This clonotype was recorded at least ten times. The V call is TRBV6-5, the J call TRBJ1-2; the match to TRBD1 covers 8 bases. V lost 2 bases and J lost 3; bases outside the gene matches: 5. The germline V gene has CDR1 MNHEY and CDR2 SVGAGI. The CDR3 loop spans 15 amino acids. This CDR3 reads CASSYRTGGDYGYTF. The CDR3 DNA reads as TGTGCCAGCAGTTACCGCACAGGGGGGGACTATGGCTACACCTTC.

This clonotype has only a few counts. V is TRBV12-3 or TRBV12-4 and J is TRBJ1-2, with TRBD1 matching over 10 bases. The CDR3 length is 16 residues. Losses at the gene ends were 6 bases for V and 8 bases for J; bases not matched to a gene: 15. The CDR3 DNA is TGTGCCAGCAGATCTCCCCCCCCGGGACAGGGGTCCGGCTACACCTTC. It codes for CASRSPPPGQGSGYTF.

This clonotype was counted ten times or more. This sequence joins TRBV13 and TRBJ1-2; TRBD1 agrees at 8 bases. The CDR3 has 13 amino acids. The V gene's germline CDR1 is PRHDT and CDR2 FYEKMQ (reference sequence). V trimming: 4 bases; J trimming: 5 bases; junction bases outside the gene matches: 3. CDR3 coding DNA: TGTGCCAGCAGCTCCCGGACAGGGTATGGCTACACCTTC. This gives the protein CASSSRTGYGYTF. The whole variable domain, filled in from reference TRBV13 and TRBJ1-2, reads AAGVIQSPRHLIKEKRETATLKCYPIPRHDTVYWYQQGPGQDPQFLISFYEKMQSDKGSIPDRFSAQQFSDYHSELNMSSLELGDSALYFCASSSRTGYGYTFGSGTRLTVV.

At least ten counts were recorded for this clonotype. The rearrangement joins TRBV6-5 to TRBJ2-7; 9 bases agree with TRBD1. V shed 6 bases, J shed 2 bases, and the junction held 2 bases outside the gene matches. The CDR3 consists of 13 residues. Per germline, CDR1 MNHEY and CDR2 SVGAGI. The CDR3 nucleotides are TGTGCCAGCAGCTGGACAGGGGCCTACGAGCAGTACTTC. Translation gives CASSWTGAYEQYF.

This chain uses TRBV28 with TRBJ2-7, with a possible D match to TRBD1 (6 bases). Trimming stripped 6 bases from V and 5 bases from J, with 14 bases between. There are 13 residues in the CDR3. Germline-derived CDR1 and CDR2 are MDHEN and SYDVKM. CDR3 nucleotide sequence: TGTGCCAGCAGAACCACAGACAGGCACGAGCAGTACTTC. This translates into CASRTTDRHEQYF. Full variable domain (missing parts from reference TRBV28 and TRBJ2-7): DVKVTQSSRYLVKRTGEKVFLECVQDMDHENMFWYRQDPGLGLRLIYFSYDVKMKEKGDIPEGYSVSREKKERFSLILESASTNQTSMYLCASRTTDRHEQYFGPGTRLTVT.

This clonotype occurred many times. The chain couples TRBV9 to TRBJ2-7, with 7 positions matching TRBD1. V gave up 1 base and J gave up 6 bases; unmatched junction bases: 4. Germline CDR1 is SGDLS and CDR2 is YYNGEE. The CDR3 is 13 residues long. As DNA, the CDR3 is TGTGCCAGCAGCGTACACAGGGGAAGCGAGCAGTACTTC. Its protein product is CASSVHRGSEQYF.

This clonotype was picked up many times. V is TRBV13 and J is TRBJ2-5; 8 positions agree with TRBD1. V was pared by 6 bases and J by 7 bases, with 10 bases of the junction left unmatched. The CDR3 is 14 residues long. Germline V CDR1 and CDR2: PRHDT, FYEKMQ (reference sequence). CDR3 sequence (DNA): TGTGCCAGCAGTCGACAGGGGATCAGCGGGACCCAGTACTTC. The encoded protein is CASSRQGISGTQYF.

This clonotype was seen at least ten times. The V gene is TRBV29-1, the J gene TRBJ1-2; 7 bases align to TRBD1. This CDR3 has 13 amino acids. V lost 7 bases to trimming and J lost 4 bases; unmatched junction nucleotides: 9. Germline lookup yields CDR1 SQVTM and CDR2 ANQGSEA. CDR3 sequence reads: CSAEPTGTYGYTF. For the CDR3, the DNA is TGCAGCGCCGAGCCGACAGGGACCTATGGCTACACCTTC.

This sequence joins TRBV20-1 and TRBJ2-7, with 9 bases aligning to TRBD2. Germline V gene data show CDR1 as DFQATT and CDR2 as SNEGSKA (reference sequence). The CDR3 extends over 15 amino acids. The V and J ends lost 3 bases and 2 bases, in that order; junction bases with no gene match: 8. CDR3 amino acids: CSASHLLAGPYEQYF. The CDR3 nucleotides are TGCAGTGCTAGCCACCTCCTAGCGGGACCCTACGAGCAGTACTTC.

The chain is built from TRBV18 and TRBJ2-2; a weak D match, TRBD1 (7 bases). The CDR3 is made up of 15 amino acids. CDR1 and CDR2 from the germline V gene are KGHSH and LQKENI. With 4 bases removed from V and 0 bases from J, the gap between germline ends came to 9 bases. The DNA of the CDR3 is TGTGCCAGCTCACGCGGGACAGCGAACACCGGGGAGCTGTTTTTT. As protein: CASSRGTANTGELFF.